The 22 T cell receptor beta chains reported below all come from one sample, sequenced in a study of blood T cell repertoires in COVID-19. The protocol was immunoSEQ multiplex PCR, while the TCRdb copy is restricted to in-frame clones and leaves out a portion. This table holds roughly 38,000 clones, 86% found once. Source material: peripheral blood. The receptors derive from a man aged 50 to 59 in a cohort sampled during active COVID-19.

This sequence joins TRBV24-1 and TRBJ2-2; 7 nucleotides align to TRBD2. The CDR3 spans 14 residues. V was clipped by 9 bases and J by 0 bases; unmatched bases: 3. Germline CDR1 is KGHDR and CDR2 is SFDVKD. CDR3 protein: CATLGGPNTGELFF. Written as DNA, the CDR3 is TGTGCCACCCTGGGAGGGCCGAACACCGGGGAGCTGTTTTTT.

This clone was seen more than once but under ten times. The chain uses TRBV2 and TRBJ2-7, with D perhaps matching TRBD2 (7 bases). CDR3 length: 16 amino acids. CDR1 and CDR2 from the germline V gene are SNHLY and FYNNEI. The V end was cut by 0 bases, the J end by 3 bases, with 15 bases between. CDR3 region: CASSEAGGGSGYEQYV. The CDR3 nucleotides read TGTGCCAGCAGTGAAGCGGGAGGGGGAAGCGGCTACGAGCAGTACGTC.

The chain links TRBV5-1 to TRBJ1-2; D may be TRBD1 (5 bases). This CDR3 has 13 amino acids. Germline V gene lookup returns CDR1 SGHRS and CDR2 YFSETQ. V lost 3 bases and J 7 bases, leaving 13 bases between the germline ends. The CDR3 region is CASSSTGDGGYTF. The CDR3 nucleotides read TGCGCCAGCAGCTCTACAGGAGATGGTGGCTACACCTTC.

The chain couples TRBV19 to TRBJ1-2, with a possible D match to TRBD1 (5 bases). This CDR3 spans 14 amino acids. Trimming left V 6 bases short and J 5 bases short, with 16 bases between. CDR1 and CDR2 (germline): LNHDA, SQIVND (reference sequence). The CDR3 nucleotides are TGTGCCAGTAGCCCCCGGGGGGGAGGATATGGCTACACCTTC. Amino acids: CASSPRGGGYGYTF.

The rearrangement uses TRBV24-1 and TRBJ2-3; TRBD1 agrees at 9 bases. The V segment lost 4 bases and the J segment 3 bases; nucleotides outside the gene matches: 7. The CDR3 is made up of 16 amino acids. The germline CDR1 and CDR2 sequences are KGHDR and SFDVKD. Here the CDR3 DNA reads TGTGCCACCAGTGACACCGGGACAGGGAGGACAGATACGCAGTATTTT. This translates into CATSDTGTGRTDTQYF.

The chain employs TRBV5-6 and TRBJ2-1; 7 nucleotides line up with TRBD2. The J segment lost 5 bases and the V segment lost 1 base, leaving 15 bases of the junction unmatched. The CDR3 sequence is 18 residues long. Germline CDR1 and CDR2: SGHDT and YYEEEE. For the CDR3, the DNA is TGTGCCAGCAGCTTGCCCGCACTAGCGCGGTACCTACACAATGAGCAGTTCTTC. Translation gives CASSLPALARYLHNEQFF. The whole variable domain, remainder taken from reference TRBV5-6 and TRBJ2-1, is DAGVTQSPTHLIKTRGQQVTLRCSPKSGHDTVSWYQQALGQGPQFIFQYYEEEERQRGNFPDRFSGHQFPNYSSELNVNALLLGDSALYLCASSLPALARYLHNEQFFGPGTRLTVL.

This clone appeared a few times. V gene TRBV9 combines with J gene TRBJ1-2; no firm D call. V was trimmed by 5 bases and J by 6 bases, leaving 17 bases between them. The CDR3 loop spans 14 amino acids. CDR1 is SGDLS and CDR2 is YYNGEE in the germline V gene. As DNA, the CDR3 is TGTGCCAGCAGGGCCCTTTCACGTGAAGATGGCTACACCTTC. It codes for CASRALSREDGYTF.

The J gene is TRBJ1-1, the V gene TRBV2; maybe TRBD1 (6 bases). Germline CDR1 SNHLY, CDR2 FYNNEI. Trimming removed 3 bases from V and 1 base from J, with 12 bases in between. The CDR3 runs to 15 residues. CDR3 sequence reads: CASSEKGQRNTEAFF. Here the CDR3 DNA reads TGTGCCAGCAGTGAGAAGGGACAAAGGAACACTGAAGCTTTCTTT.

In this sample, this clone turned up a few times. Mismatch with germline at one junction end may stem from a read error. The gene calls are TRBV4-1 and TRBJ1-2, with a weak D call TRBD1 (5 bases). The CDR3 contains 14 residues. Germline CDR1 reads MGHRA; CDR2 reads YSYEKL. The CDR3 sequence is CASRQAGVSQGYTF. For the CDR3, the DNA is TGCGCCAGCAGACAAGCGGGGGTTTCTCAGGGCTACACCTTC.

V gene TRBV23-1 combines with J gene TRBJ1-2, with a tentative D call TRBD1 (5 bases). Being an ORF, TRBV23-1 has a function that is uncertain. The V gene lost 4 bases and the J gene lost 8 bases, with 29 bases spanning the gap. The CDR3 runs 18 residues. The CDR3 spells CASSLKSPPDSPRPGYTF. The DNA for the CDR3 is TGCGCCAGCAGTCTCAAATCCCCCCCTGACAGCCCTAGACCCGGCTACACCTTC.

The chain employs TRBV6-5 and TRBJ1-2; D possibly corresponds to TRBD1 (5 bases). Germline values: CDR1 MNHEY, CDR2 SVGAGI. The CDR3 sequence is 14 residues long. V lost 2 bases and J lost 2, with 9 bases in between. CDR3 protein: CASSYDSKNYGYTF. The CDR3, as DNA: TGTGCCAGCAGTTACGACAGCAAAAACTATGGCTACACCTTC.

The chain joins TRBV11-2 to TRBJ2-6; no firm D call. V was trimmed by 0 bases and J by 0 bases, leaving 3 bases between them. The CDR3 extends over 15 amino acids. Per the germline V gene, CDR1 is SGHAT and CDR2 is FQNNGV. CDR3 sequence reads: CASSLDLSGANVLTF. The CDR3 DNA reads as TGTGCCAGCAGCTTAGACCTCTCTGGGGCCAACGTCCTGACTTTC.

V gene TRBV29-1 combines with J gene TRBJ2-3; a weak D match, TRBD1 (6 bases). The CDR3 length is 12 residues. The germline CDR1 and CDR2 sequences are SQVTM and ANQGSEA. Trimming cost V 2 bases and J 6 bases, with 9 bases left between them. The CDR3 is CSVETGIDTQYF. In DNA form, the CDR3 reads TGCAGCGTTGAAACAGGGATTGATACGCAGTATTTT.

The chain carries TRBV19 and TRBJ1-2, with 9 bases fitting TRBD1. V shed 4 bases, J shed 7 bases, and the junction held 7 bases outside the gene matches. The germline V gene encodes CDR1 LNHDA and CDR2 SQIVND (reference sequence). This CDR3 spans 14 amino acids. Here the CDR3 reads CASSTPRDRAGYTF. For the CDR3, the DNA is TGTGCCAGTAGTACGCCTCGGGACAGGGCTGGCTACACCTTC. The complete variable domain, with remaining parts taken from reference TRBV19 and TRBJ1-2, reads DGGITQSPKYLFRKEGQNVTLSCEQNLNHDAMYWYRQDPGQGLRLIYYSQIVNDFQKGDIAEGYSVSREKKESFPLTVTSAQKNPTAFYLCASSTPRDRAGYTFGSGTRLTVV.

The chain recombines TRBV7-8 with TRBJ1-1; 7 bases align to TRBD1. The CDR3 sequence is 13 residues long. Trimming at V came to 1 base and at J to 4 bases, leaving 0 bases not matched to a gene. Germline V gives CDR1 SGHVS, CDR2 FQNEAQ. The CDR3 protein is CASSLGQGTEAFF. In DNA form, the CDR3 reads TGTGCCAGCAGCTTAGGACAGGGCACTGAAGCTTTCTTT. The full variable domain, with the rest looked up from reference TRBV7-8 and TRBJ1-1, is GAGVSQSPRYKVAKRGQDVALRCDPISGHVSLFWYQQALGQGPEFLTYFQNEAQLDKSGLPSDRFFAERPEGSVSTLKIQRTQQEDSAVYLCASSLGQGTEAFFGQGTRLTVV.

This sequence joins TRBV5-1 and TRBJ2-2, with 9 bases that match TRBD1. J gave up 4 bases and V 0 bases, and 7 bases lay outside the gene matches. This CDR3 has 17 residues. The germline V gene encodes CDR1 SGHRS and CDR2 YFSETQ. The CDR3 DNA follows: TGCGCCAGCAGCTTGGCCGGGACAGGGCACGGCACCGGGGAGCTGTTTTTT. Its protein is CASSLAGTGHGTGELFF. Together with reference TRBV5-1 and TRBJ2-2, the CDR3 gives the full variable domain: KAGVTQTPRYLIKTRGQQVTLSCSPISGHRSVSWYQQTPGQGLQFLFEYFSETQRNKGNFPGRFSGRQFSNSRSEMNVSTLELGDSALYLCASSLAGTGHGTGELFFGEGSRLTVL.

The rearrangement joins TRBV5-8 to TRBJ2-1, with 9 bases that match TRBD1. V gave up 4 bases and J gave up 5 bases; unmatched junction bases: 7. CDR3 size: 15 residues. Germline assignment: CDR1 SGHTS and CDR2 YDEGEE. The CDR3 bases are TGTGCCAGCAGCCCCGGGACAGGGCCCCACAATGAGCAGTTCTTC. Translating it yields CASSPGTGPHNEQFF.

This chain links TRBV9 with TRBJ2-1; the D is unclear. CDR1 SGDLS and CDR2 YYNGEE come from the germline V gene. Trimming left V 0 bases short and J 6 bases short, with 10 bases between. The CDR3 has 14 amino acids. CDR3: CASSVALGGNEQFF. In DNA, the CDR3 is TGTGCCAGCAGCGTAGCTTTAGGCGGCAATGAGCAGTTCTTC.

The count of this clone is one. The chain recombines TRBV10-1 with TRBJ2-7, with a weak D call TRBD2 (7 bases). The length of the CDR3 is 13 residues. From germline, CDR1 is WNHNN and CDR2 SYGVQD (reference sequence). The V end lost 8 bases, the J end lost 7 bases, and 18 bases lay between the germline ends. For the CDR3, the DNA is TGCGCCAGCCGGGGGGCCTTGGGCGGGGAGCAGTACTTC. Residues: CASRGALGGEQYF.

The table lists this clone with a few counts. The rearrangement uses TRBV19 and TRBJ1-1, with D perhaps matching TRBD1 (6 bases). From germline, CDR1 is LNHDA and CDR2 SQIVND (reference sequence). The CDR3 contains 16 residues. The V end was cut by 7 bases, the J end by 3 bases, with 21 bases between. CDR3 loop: CASIAWAQGPDTEAFF. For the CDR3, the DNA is TGTGCCAGTATCGCCTGGGCACAGGGTCCCGACACTGAAGCTTTCTTT.

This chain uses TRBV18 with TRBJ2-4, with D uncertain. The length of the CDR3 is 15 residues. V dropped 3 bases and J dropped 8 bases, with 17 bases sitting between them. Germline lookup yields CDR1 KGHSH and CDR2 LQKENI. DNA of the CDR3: TGTGCCAGCTCACCCAAGGCACTACCTCGGGACATTCAGTACTTC. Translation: CASSPKALPRDIQYF.

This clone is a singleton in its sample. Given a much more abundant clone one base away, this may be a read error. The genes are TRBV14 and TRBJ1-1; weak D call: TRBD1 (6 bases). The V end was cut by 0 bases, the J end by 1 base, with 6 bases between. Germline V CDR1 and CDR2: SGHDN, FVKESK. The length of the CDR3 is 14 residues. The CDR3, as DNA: TGTGCCAGCAGCCAAGAGACAGGGAACACTGAAGCTTTCTTT. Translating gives CASSQETGNTEAFF.